The present entry profiles one T cell receptor beta chain with its context. The sample is drawn from a study of blood T cell repertoires in COVID-19. Turning to the study itself: Spain, Italy and the United States supplied samples that represented acute and convalescent COVID-19. The cDNA or gDNA used as material had been derived from T cells, B-cell-depleted T cells, or PBMCs.

The CDR3 sequence is 17 residues long. V shed 5 bases and J 2 bases; nucleotides not matched to a gene: 9. Germline V gene lookup returns CDR1 MDHEN and CDR2 SYDVKM. Source study methods: By means of reference gene primer amplification, nucleated cell counts were estimated. Generated by immunoSEQ multiplex PCR, the TCRdb table keeps only in-frame clones and is missing some. V and J calls and clone size are those listed in that table; D and trimming were worked out from the DNA. Here the sample spans approximately 230,000 clones, 70% to 85% being singletons. The chain is built from TRBV28 and TRBJ1-5, with 10 bases identical to TRBD1. This TCR came from a woman in her forties with active or convalescent COVID-19. Sample: peripheral blood. The CDR3 loop is CASSHRQGAQGNQPQHF. In nucleotides, the CDR3 is TGTGCCAGCAGTCACCGACAGGGGGCGCAGGGCAATCAGCCCCAGCATTTT.